These 16 T cell receptor beta chains were sequenced from one sample in a study of shared clonotypes between healthy human individuals. Libraries were prepared by immunoSEQ multiplex PCR; TCRdb keeps only in-frame clonotypes and omits some of them. The sample records 2 million to 2.5 million clones, under 95% being singletons. The sample consisted of naive CD4+ T cells from PBMCs. Subset defined: CD45RA+ positively selected. The origin of the receptors is a man aged 18 to 29 in good health. Some clones in this sample may be carry-over from other donors' samples.

The rearrangement uses TRBV28 and TRBJ2-5; D could derive from TRBD1 or TRBD2 (7 bases each). From germline, CDR1 is MDHEN and CDR2 SYDVKM. The CDR3 spans 14 residues. V was trimmed by 7 bases and J by 1 base, leaving 13 bases between them. This chain's CDR3 is CASTPGGVQETQYF. CDR3 sequence (DNA): TGTGCCAGCACCCCAGGGGGGGTCCAAGAGACCCAGTACTTC.

V usage is TRBV6-1 and J usage is TRBJ1-4; no reliable D call. The ends were cut back, 3 bases at V and 0 bases at J, with 5 bases in the middle. This CDR3 is 14 amino acids long. Germline V gene data show CDR1 as MNHNS and CDR2 as SASEGT. The CDR3 region is CASSDRATNEKLFF. The CDR3 DNA is TGTGCCAGCAGTGACAGAGCAACTAATGAAAAACTGTTTTTT.

This clone occurred once. This chain joins TRBV7-2 and TRBJ2-7; D is tentatively TRBD1 or TRBD2 (5 bases each). Trimming took 2 bases from V and 1 from J, leaving 12 bases between them. The CDR3 consists of 15 residues. Germline lookup yields CDR1 SGHTA and CDR2 FQGNSA. The CDR3 DNA follows: TGTGCCAGCAGCTTATTGTCTGGGGGTTCCTACGAGCAGTACTTC. Amino acids: CASSLLSGGSYEQYF.

This rearrangement joins TRBV5-4 to TRBJ1-1; no clear D. V was cut by 5 bases and J by 4 bases, with 12 bases left in between. The germline CDR1 and CDR2 sequences are SGHNT and YYREEE (reference sequence). The CDR3 spans 13 residues. The CDR3 bases are TGTGCCAGCAGGGGCACAGACCGCACTGAAGCTTTCTTT. Translating gives CASRGTDRTEAFF. The complete variable domain, with remaining parts taken from reference TRBV5-4 and TRBJ1-1, reads ETGVTQSPTHLIKTRGQQVTLRCSSQSGHNTVSWYQQALGQGPQFIFQYYREEENGRGNFPPRFSGLQFPNYSSELNVNALELDDSALYLCASRGTDRTEAFFGQGTRLTVV.

This chain joins TRBV28 and TRBJ2-1; the match to TRBD2 covers 10 bases. The length of the CDR3 is 15 residues. The junction had 7 bases not matched to a gene; V was cut back by 3 bases and J by 8 bases. CDR1 MDHEN and CDR2 SYDVKM come from the germline V gene. Here the CDR3 reads CASSFASGSTYEQFF. CDR3 in DNA: TGTGCCAGCAGTTTCGCTAGCGGGAGTACGTATGAGCAGTTCTTC. The whole variable domain, remainder taken from reference TRBV28 and TRBJ2-1, is DVKVTQSSRYLVKRTGEKVFLECVQDMDHENMFWYRQDPGLGLRLIYFSYDVKMKEKGDIPEGYSVSREKKERFSLILESASTNQTSMYLCASSFASGSTYEQFFGPGTRLTVL.

This rearrangement joins TRBV7-2 to TRBJ2-2; D is unresolved. This CDR3 is built from 14 residues. V was shortened by 4 bases and J by 2 bases, with 8 bases between the two germline ends. The germline CDR1 and CDR2 sequences are SGHTA and FQGNSA. The CDR3, as DNA: TGTGCCAGCAGCTCTTTTTCAAACACCGGGGAGCTGTTTTTT. It yields the protein CASSSFSNTGELFF.

The chain employs TRBV19 and TRBJ1-1; possible D gene TRBD1, 6 bases. Germline V CDR1 and CDR2: LNHDA, SQIVND (reference sequence). The CDR3 consists of 15 residues. V lost 4 bases and J lost 0, with 12 bases in between. The CDR3 bases are TGTGCCAGTAGTAGCGTGGGGGCCCTGAACACTGAAGCTTTCTTT. Residues: CASSSVGALNTEAFF.

The V call is TRBV7-9, the J call TRBJ1-2; no definite D call. Germline CDR1 is SEHNR and CDR2 is FQNEAQ (reference sequence). Trimming shortened V by 1 base and J by 4 bases, and 16 bases separated the two germline ends. The CDR3 contains 16 residues. CDR3 sequence: CASSLDRARSSYGYTF. The CDR3 coding sequence is TGTGCCAGCAGCTTAGACCGGGCGAGGTCCTCCTATGGCTACACCTTC. Full variable domain (remainder filled in from reference TRBV7-9 and TRBJ1-2): DTGVSQNPRHKITKRGQNVTFRCDPISEHNRLYWYRQTLGQGPEFLTYFQNEAQLEKSRLLSDRFSAERPKGSFSTLEIQRTEQGDSAMYLCASSLDRARSSYGYTFGSGTRLTVV.

The chain carries TRBV5-1 and TRBJ2-1; 9 positions agree with TRBD2. The CDR3 is 15 amino acids. After removal of 2 bases from V and 8 bases from J, the junction contained 8 bases not matched to a gene. Germline V gene sequence: CDR1 SGHRS, CDR2 YFSETQ. CDR3 protein: CASSFSGSGSDEQFF. The CDR3 DNA follows: TGCGCCAGCAGCTTTAGCGGGAGTGGGTCGGATGAGCAGTTCTTC.

This sequence joins TRBV9 and TRBJ1-1; D is uncertain. V was cut by 1 base and J by 4 bases, with 14 bases left in between. The germline V gene has CDR1 SGDLS and CDR2 YYNGEE. The CDR3 is 15 amino acids. CDR3 coding DNA: TGTGCCAGCAGCGTAAAAGGGTGGAGTCCCACTGAAGCTTTCTTT. It encodes CASSVKGWSPTEAFF.

This sequence joins TRBV28 and TRBJ1-5; 11 nucleotides align to TRBD1. Germline CDR1 reads MDHEN; CDR2 reads SYDVKM. V gave up 3 bases and J gave up 7 bases; unmatched junction bases: 8. This CDR3 has 16 residues. The CDR3: CASSLGGTGGWQPQHF. CDR3 in DNA: TGTGCCAGCAGTTTGGGCGGGACAGGGGGTTGGCAGCCCCAGCATTTT.

This chain links TRBV5-4 with TRBJ2-5; 7 nucleotides match TRBD1. The CDR3 is 15 residues long. Germline assignment: CDR1 SGHNT and CDR2 YYREEE (reference sequence). With 4 bases clipped from V and 0 bases from J, the junction kept 6 bases outside the gene matches. CDR3 DNA sequence: TGTGCCAGCAGCGCCACGACAGGGTACCAAGAGACCCAGTACTTC. Translation: CASSATTGYQETQYF. Filled out from reference TRBV5-4 and TRBJ2-5, the complete variable domain reads ETGVTQSPTHLIKTRGQQVTLRCSSQSGHNTVSWYQQALGQGPQFIFQYYREEENGRGNFPPRFSGLQFPNYSSELNVNALELDDSALYLCASSATTGYQETQYFGPGTRLLVL.

This chain joins TRBV7-9 and TRBJ1-3, with D hard to call. This CDR3 region has 15 residues. V gave up 2 bases and J gave up 2 bases, with 10 bases separating them. Germline loops: CDR1 SEHNR, CDR2 FQNEAQ (reference sequence). For the CDR3, the DNA is TGTGCCAGCAGCTTACGCAGTGAACCTGGAAACACCATATATTTT. Protein product: CASSLRSEPGNTIYF.

The chain uses TRBV18 and TRBJ1-1; D is undetermined. This CDR3 is 12 amino acids long. Germline V gene sequence: CDR1 KGHSH, CDR2 LQKENI. Trimming shortened V by 3 bases and J by 6 bases, and 8 bases separated the two germline ends. As DNA, the CDR3 is TGTGCCAGCTCACCGTCAAGAGCTGAAGCTTTCTTT. Amino acids: CASSPSRAEAFF.

The genes are TRBV11-2 and TRBJ2-3; D not certain. The CDR3 covers 12 residues. Trimming cost V 1 base and J 8 bases, with 7 bases left between them. Germline lookup yields CDR1 SGHAT and CDR2 FQNNGV. The CDR3 region is CASSLAASTQYF. The CDR3 coding sequence is TGTGCCAGCAGCTTAGCCGCGTCTACGCAGTATTTT.

The V call is TRBV7-2, the J call TRBJ2-7; no definite D call. There are 15 residues in the CDR3. The V end was cut by 1 base, the J end by 2 bases, with 12 bases between. Germline CDR1 reads SGHTA; CDR2 reads FQGNSA. CDR3 loop: CASSLDRTETYEQYF. CDR3 nucleotide sequence: TGTGCCAGCAGCTTAGACCGCACTGAGACCTACGAGCAGTACTTC.